Given below is one T cell receptor beta chain in context. Its target is unknown. Of the isolated RNA, all was reverse transcribed, and so the sequenced material was expressed TCRB transcripts. Libraries were prepared by immunoSEQ multiplex PCR; TCRdb keeps only in-frame clonotypes and omits some of them. This table holds about 340,000 clones, 6.5% to 10% found once. This entry belongs to a study of beta chain features in type 1 diabetes. Study overall: On cell yields, gender and age, patients and healthy donors were similar. Sorted cells numbering 107,917,701 were examined across all samples. Study results and limitations: Shortening that was moderate but significant affected the TCRB CDR3s of Type 1 diabetes patients in all four CD4+ subsets.

Stem cell-like memory, regulatory, central memory and naive CD4+ cells were sorted via CD45RO/CCR7/CD25/CD127/CD95/CD27. The V gene's germline CDR1 is MNHEY and CDR2 SMNVEV (reference sequence). Between the trimmed V and J ends, which lost 5 bases and 6 bases, there was a span of 7 bases. This CDR3 is 11 amino acids long. The rearrangement links TRBV27 to TRBJ1-1; unclear D gene. The sample consisted of central memory CD4+ T cells from blood. The receptor was isolated from a woman aged 18-29 years in good health. The CDR3 coding sequence is TGTGCCAGCAGTCCCCAAGCTGAAGCTTTCTTT. Protein sequence: CASSPQAEAFF.